The entry that follows covers one T cell receptor (beta chain) sequence. CDR1 and CDR2 (germline): SQVTM, ANQGSEA. The CDR3 has 13 amino acids. The V end lost 5 bases, the J end lost 5 bases, and 15 bases lay between the germline ends. This entry is derived from a study of blood T cells in healthy people across ages. Peripheral blood, ten milliliters per donor, was collected. A sample-barcoded 5' primer and a J-beta primer mix were used in a second PCR of roughly 6 to 11 cycles. Using its own MiXCR run on the 5' RACE reads, TCRdb lists one record per CDR3 protein. In the table there are about 570,000 distinct CDR3 sequences, 25% to 30% of which are singletons.

The chain is built from TRBV29-1 and TRBJ2-5; possibly TRBD2 for D (5 bases). This TCR came from a woman between 65 and 79 years old in good health. Input material: blood. The CDR3 region is CSVSPGFSETQYF. CDR3 DNA sequence: TGCAGCGTTTCCCCGGGGTTCAGTGAGACCCAGTACTTC. The complete variable domain, with remaining parts taken from reference TRBV29-1 and TRBJ2-5, reads SAVISQKPSRDICQRGTSLTIQCQVDSQVTMMFWYRQQPGQSLTLIATANQGSEATYESGFVIDKFPISRPNLTFSTLTVSNMSPEDSSIYLCSVSPGFSETQYFGPGTRLLVL.